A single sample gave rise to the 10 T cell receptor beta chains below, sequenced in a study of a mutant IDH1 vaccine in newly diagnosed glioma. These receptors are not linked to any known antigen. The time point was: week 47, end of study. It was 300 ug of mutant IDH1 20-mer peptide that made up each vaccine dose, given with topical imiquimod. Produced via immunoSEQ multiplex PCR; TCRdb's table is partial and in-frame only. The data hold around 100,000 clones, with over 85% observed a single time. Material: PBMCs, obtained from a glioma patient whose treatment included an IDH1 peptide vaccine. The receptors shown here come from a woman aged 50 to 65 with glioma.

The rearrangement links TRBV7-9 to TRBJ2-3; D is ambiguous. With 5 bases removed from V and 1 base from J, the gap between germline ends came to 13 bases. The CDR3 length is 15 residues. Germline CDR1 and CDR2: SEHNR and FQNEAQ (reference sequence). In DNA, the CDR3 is TGTGCCAGCAGCCCCCCTGCATACCGCACAGATACGCAGTATTTT. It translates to CASSPPAYRTDTQYF.

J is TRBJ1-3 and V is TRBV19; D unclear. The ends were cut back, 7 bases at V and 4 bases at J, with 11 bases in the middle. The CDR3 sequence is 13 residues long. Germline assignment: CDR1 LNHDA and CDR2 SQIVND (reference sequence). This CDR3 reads CASTRSRGNTIYF. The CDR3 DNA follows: TGTGCCAGTACGCGCTCCAGAGGAAACACCATATATTTT.

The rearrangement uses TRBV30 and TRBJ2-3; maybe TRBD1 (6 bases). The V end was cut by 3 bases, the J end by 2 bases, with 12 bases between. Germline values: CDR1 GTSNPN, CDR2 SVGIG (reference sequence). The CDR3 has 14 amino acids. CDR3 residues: CAWRIQGVTDTQYF. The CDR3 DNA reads TGTGCCTGGAGGATACAGGGAGTCACAGATACGCAGTATTTT.

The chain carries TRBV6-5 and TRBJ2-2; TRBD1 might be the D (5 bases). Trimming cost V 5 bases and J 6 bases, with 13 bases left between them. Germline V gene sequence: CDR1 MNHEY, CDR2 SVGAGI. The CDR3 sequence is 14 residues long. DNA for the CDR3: TGTGCCAGCAGTACGGACATTTGGTCCGGGGAGCTGTTTTTT. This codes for CASSTDIWSGELFF.

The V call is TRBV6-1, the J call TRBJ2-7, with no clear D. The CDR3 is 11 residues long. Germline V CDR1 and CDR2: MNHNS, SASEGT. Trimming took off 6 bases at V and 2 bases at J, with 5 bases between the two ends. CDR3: CASSAAYEQYF. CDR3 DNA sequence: TGTGCCAGCAGCGCAGCCTACGAGCAGTACTTC.

CDR3 DNA sequence: TGTGCCAGCAGCTATCTAGCGGGAGGGTGGAATGAGCAGTTCTTC. The encoded protein is CASSYLAGGWNEQFF. The V gene is TRBV9, the J gene TRBJ2-1, with TRBD2 matching over 12 bases. The V gene end was trimmed by 4 bases and the J gene end by 7 bases; junction bases not matched to a gene: 6. The germline CDR1 and CDR2 sequences are SGDLS and YYNGEE. CDR3 length equals 15 residues.

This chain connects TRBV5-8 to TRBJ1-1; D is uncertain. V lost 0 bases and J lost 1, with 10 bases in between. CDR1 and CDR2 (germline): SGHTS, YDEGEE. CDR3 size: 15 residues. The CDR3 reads CASSLEGRRNTEAFF. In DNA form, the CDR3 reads TGTGCCAGCAGCTTGGAAGGCCGGAGGAACACTGAAGCTTTCTTT.

The CDR3 nucleotides read TGTGCCAGCAGCTCTTTCCGAGAGACCCAGTACTTC. The encoded protein is CASSSFRETQYF. The chain recombines TRBV5-5 with TRBJ2-5; D ambiguous. The V and J ends lost 3 bases and 4 bases respectively, with 7 bases between them. Germline lookup yields CDR1 SGHKS and CDR2 YYEKEE (reference sequence). The CDR3 runs 12 residues. Filled out from reference TRBV5-5 and TRBJ2-5, the complete variable domain reads DAGVTQSPTHLIKTRGQQVTLRCSPISGHKSVSWYQQVLGQGPQFIFQYYEKEERGRGNFPDRFSARQFPNYSSELNVNALLLGDSALYLCASSSFRETQYFGPGTRLLVL.

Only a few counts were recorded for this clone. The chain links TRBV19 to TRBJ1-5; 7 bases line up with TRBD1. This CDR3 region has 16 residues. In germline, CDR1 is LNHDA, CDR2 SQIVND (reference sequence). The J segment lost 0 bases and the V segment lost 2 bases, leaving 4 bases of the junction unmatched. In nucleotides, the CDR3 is TGTGCCAGTAGTATACTAGGGGGCCTTAGCAATCAGCCCCAGCATTTT. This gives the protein CASSILGGLSNQPQHF.

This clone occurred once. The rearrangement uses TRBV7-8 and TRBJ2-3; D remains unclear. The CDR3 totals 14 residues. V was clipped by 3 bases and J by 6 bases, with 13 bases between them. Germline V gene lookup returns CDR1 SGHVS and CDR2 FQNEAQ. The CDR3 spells CASSFSRRPDTQYF. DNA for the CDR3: TGTGCCAGCAGCTTCTCCCGCCGACCGGATACGCAGTATTTT.